This TCR beta chain was recorded in a study of shared clonotypes between healthy human individuals. Study-level points and caveats: When compared with the clonotypes that were shared by all four sorted-subset donors, the non-shared clonotypes turned out to have lower generation probabilities.

Adult donors, all healthy and HIV-negative, had no recent acute infections or vaccinations. Sequencing was performed with immunoSEQ multiplex PCR; in TCRdb, only in-frame clones are kept and a portion is missing. Among about 2.5 million clones listed, under 95% were seen once. CDR3 length equals 13 residues. The germline V gene encodes CDR1 MNHNS and CDR2 SASEGT. Trimming took off 6 bases at V and 4 bases at J, with 13 bases between the two ends. In regard to this clone: As yet, its antigen is unknown.

This chain joins TRBV6-1 and TRBJ2-7; D tentatively fits TRBD1 or TRBD2 (5 bases each). Sequencing was done on a sample of naive CD4+ T cells from PBMCs. As to subset: CD45RA+ positively selected. The TCR comes from a man between 18 and 29 years old in good health. Some clones in this sample may be carry-over from other donors' samples. CDR3 residues: CASRRDGTYEQYF. The CDR3 DNA sequence: TGTGCCAGCAGGAGGGACGGCACATACGAGCAGTACTTC.